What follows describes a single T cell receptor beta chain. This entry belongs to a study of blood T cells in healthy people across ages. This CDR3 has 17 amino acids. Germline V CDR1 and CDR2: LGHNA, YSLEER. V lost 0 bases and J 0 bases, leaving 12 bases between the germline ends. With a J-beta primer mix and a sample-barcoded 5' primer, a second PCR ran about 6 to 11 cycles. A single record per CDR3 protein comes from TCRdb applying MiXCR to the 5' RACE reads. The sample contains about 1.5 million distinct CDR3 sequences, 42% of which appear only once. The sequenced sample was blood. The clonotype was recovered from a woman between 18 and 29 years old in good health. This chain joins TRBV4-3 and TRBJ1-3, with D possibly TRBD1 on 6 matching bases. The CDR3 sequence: CASSQEPRGSSGNTIYF. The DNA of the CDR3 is TGCGCCAGCAGCCAAGAGCCCAGGGGAAGCTCTGGAAACACCATATATTTT.